These 10 T cell receptor beta chains originate from one sample sequenced in a study of chemoradiotherapy in HPV16-positive cancers. Produced via immunoSEQ multiplex PCR; TCRdb's table is partial and in-frame only. The top ten hold 15% to 20% of the sample, which has thousands of clones, approximately 81% seen once. This material was obtained from a patient who underwent chemoradiotherapy. All receptors derive from a human donor with HPV-associated anogenital cancer.

The rearrangement joins TRBV19 to TRBJ1-2; D uncertain. CDR3 size: 12 residues. CDR1 LNHDA and CDR2 SQIVND come from the germline V gene (reference sequence). The CDR3 loop is CAPRRGNYGYTF. The CDR3 nucleotides read TGTGCACCTCGCCGGGGTAACTATGGCTACACCTTC.

The chain couples TRBV6-5 to TRBJ1-5, with 10 bases identical to TRBD1. CDR1 is MNHEY, CDR2 SVGAGI, per germline. Germline trimming cut 8 bases from V and 5 bases from J; bases unmatched to any gene: 3. The CDR3 totals 13 residues. CDR3 sequence reads: CASGGTGDQPQHF. DNA for the CDR3: TGTGCCAGCGGAGGGACAGGGGATCAGCCCCAGCATTTT.

The J gene is TRBJ1-2, the V gene TRBV27; tentative D call: TRBD1 (6 bases). V dropped 5 bases and J dropped 4 bases, with 20 bases sitting between them. Germline V CDR1 and CDR2: MNHEY, SMNVEV (reference sequence). This CDR3 is 16 amino acids long. CDR3 protein: CASSITGHPSVYGYTF. CDR3 nucleotide sequence: TGTGCCAGCAGTATAACAGGGCACCCTTCGGTCTATGGCTACACCTTC.

The V gene is TRBV7-6, the J gene TRBJ2-7; 8 nucleotides line up with TRBD1. Germline values: CDR1 SGHVS, CDR2 FNYEAQ. Unmatched junction bases numbered 6, after V lost 3 bases and J lost 2 bases. The CDR3 sequence is 15 residues long. For the CDR3, the DNA is TGTGCCAGCAGCTTGGACAAGGACAGGGCCTACGAGCAGTACTTC. This encodes CASSLDKDRAYEQYF.

This clone was picked up one time. The chain is built from TRBV5-1 and TRBJ2-5, with 10 bases lining up with TRBD2. This CDR3 region has 16 residues. Germline V gives CDR1 SGHRS, CDR2 YFSETQ. V lost 1 base, J lost 2 bases, and 5 bases stayed unmatched. The CDR3 DNA sequence: TGCGCCAGCAGCTTGTCGCCTAGCGGGGGACAAGAGACCCAGTACTTC. It codes for CASSLSPSGGQETQYF.

J is TRBJ1-2 and V is TRBV7-2; the D is unclear. Between the trimmed V and J ends, which lost 1 base and 4 bases, there was a span of 13 bases. The CDR3 totals 15 residues. Germline CDR1 SGHTA, CDR2 FQGNSA. The CDR3 region is CASSLVADPGYGYTF. The CDR3 bases are TGTGCCAGCAGCTTAGTGGCAGACCCGGGCTATGGCTACACCTTC.

The V gene is TRBV9, the J gene TRBJ2-3; D is uncertain. Trimming took 4 bases from V and 2 from J, leaving 11 bases between them. This CDR3 spans 14 amino acids. Germline V gene sequence: CDR1 SGDLS, CDR2 YYNGEE. The CDR3, as DNA: TGTGCCAGCAGCTACCAAGAGTACACAGATACGCAGTATTTT. Its protein product is CASSYQEYTDTQYF.

The V call is TRBV19, the J call TRBJ1-1, with TRBD1 identical over 8 bases. This CDR3 region has 15 residues. The germline V gene has CDR1 LNHDA and CDR2 SQIVND (reference sequence). V shed 5 bases, J shed 4 bases, and the junction held 9 bases outside the gene matches. The CDR3 DNA reads as TGTGCCAGTAGTCTGCAGGGGGCCGGCGGCACTGAAGCTTTCTTT. Translating it yields CASSLQGAGGTEAFF.

This chain uses TRBV5-1 with TRBJ1-2; TRBD1 is a possible D gene (6 bases). The CDR3 runs to 15 residues. Trimming shortened V by 0 bases and J by 8 bases, and 17 bases separated the two germline ends. Germline V gene data show CDR1 as SGHRS and CDR2 as YFSETQ. The CDR3: CASSLAPDRLRGYTF. Written as DNA, the CDR3 is TGCGCCAGCAGCTTGGCCCCCGACAGGCTGAGAGGCTACACCTTC.

In this sample, this clone turned up once. The chain combines TRBV5-6 with TRBJ2-5; perhaps D is TRBD1 or TRBD2 (6 bases each). Trimming stripped 2 bases from V and 5 bases from J, with 10 bases between. Germline V gene lookup returns CDR1 SGHDT and CDR2 YYEEEE. The CDR3 totals 13 residues. The CDR3 protein is CASSFRGRETQYF. The CDR3 region has the DNA TGTGCCAGCAGCTTTCGGGGGCGGGAGACCCAGTACTTC.